The 12 T cell receptor beta chains below were found in one sample sequenced in a study of identifying expanded T cells in peripheral blood. Repertoires were generated with immunoSEQ multiplex PCR, while TCRdb's copy carries only in-frame clones and drops some. The sample lists around 95,000 clones; 75% to 90% were seen once. The sequencing input was blood. The receptors derive from a person between 18 and 69 years old in good health.

The chain joins TRBV19 to TRBJ1-5; 8 bases align to TRBD1. CDR1 and CDR2 (germline): LNHDA, SQIVND (reference sequence). The CDR3 sequence is 17 residues long. Trimming took 6 bases from V and 5 from J; bases not matched to a gene: 15. This chain's CDR3 is CASRTPINRGRDQPQHF. CDR3 nucleotides: TGTGCCAGTAGAACGCCGATAAACAGGGGGAGGGATCAGCCCCAGCATTTT.

The V gene is TRBV5-1, the J gene TRBJ2-1; D is unclear. The CDR3 runs 17 residues. The V and J ends lost 4 bases and 7 bases respectively, with 24 bases between them. Germline CDR1 and CDR2: SGHRS and YFSETQ. The CDR3 coding sequence is TGCGCCAGCAGCCCGGGTTCGTTCCTCGATATCGGGAATGAGCAGTTCTTC. Translation gives CASSPGSFLDIGNEQFF. The variable domain in full, completed from reference TRBV5-1 and TRBJ2-1, reads KAGVTQTPRYLIKTRGQQVTLSCSPISGHRSVSWYQQTPGQGLQFLFEYFSETQRNKGNFPGRFSGRQFSNSRSEMNVSTLELGDSALYLCASSPGSFLDIGNEQFFGPGTRLTVL.

The rearrangement links TRBV29-1 to TRBJ2-7; the D is unclear. The germline gives CDR1 SQVTM, CDR2 ANQGSEA. CDR3 length equals 13 residues. Between the trimmed V and J ends, which lost 4 bases and 5 bases, there was a span of 15 bases. The CDR3 DNA reads TGCAGCGTTGGGTCGGTCGGACGGCACGAGCAGTACTTC. Translation: CSVGSVGRHEQYF.

CDR3 sequence (DNA): TGTGCCTCTCCCGGGGCAGCCAACACCGGGGAGCTGTTTTTT. Protein product: CASPGAANTGELFF. The rearrangement joins TRBV30 to TRBJ2-2, with D perhaps given as TRBD1 or TRBD2 (5 bases each). The CDR3 consists of 14 residues. V lost 7 bases to trimming and J lost 2 bases, with 14 bases between them. Per germline, CDR1 GTSNPN and CDR2 SVGIG (reference sequence).

The V call is TRBV7-6, the J call TRBJ2-2; 7 nucleotides match TRBD1. This CDR3 spans 15 amino acids. Germline V CDR1 and CDR2: SGHVS, FNYEAQ. The trim removed 5 bases at V and 7 bases at J, leaving 10 bases unmatched. The DNA for the CDR3 is TGTGCCAGCAGCATTTACAGGGGAGTTGGCGGGGAGCTGTTTTTT. This codes for CASSIYRGVGGELFF.

This clone has just one count. The chain recombines TRBV7-2 with TRBJ1-3; D is unresolved. The CDR3 consists of 15 residues. V was clipped by 4 bases and J by 4 bases, with 14 bases between them. The germline CDR1 and CDR2 sequences are SGHTA and FQGNSA. DNA of the CDR3: TGTGCCAGCAGCTCGGGGAGGCGATACGGAAACACCATATATTTT. Protein product: CASSSGRRYGNTIYF. The full variable domain, completed using reference TRBV7-2 and TRBJ1-3, is GAGVSQSPSNKVTEKGKDVELRCDPISGHTALYWYRQSLGQGLEFLIYFQGNSAPDKSGLPSDRFSAERTGGSVSTLTIQRTQQEDSAVYLCASSSGRRYGNTIYFGEGSWLTVV.

V is TRBV7-2 and J is TRBJ2-2; 7 nucleotides agree with TRBD2. CDR1 is SGHTA and CDR2 is FQGNSA in the germline V gene. V shed 5 bases, J shed 5 bases, and the junction held 5 bases outside the gene matches. CDR3 length: 14 amino acids. The CDR3: CASSERGGTGELFF. The CDR3 bases are TGTGCCAGCAGCGAGCGGGGAGGGACCGGGGAGCTGTTTTTT.

This sequence joins TRBV7-8 and TRBJ1-2; 10 bases map to TRBD1. V lost 5 bases and J lost 10; bases outside the gene matches: 13. Germline V CDR1 and CDR2: SGHVS, FQNEAQ. The CDR3 consists of 15 residues. The CDR3 loop reads CASSPQSGTGASYTF. CDR3 nucleotide sequence: TGTGCCAGCAGCCCCCAATCCGGGACAGGGGCCTCCTACACCTTC.

The rearrangement uses TRBV15 and TRBJ2-2; TRBD1 matches 9 bases. This CDR3 spans 15 amino acids. After removal of 1 base from V and 6 bases from J, the junction contained 3 bases not matched to a gene. In germline, CDR1 is LNHNV, CDR2 YYDKDF (reference sequence). In nucleotides, the CDR3 is TGTGCCACCAGCAGAGGGACAGGGGAGGCCGGGGAGCTGTTTTTT. This encodes CATSRGTGEAGELFF.

The chain employs TRBV21-1 and TRBJ2-1; the table's D call, TRBD2, has no DNA check behind it. TRBV21-1 is recorded as a pseudogene. The CDR3 covers 16 residues. The CDR3, as DNA: TGTGCCAGCAGCAACGGAGCTAGCGGGAGGGCCGGACGGCAGTTCTTC. It encodes CASSNGASGRAGRQFF.

The V and J genes are TRBV19 and TRBJ2-2; 7 nucleotides match TRBD2. Germline V gene sequence: CDR1 LNHDA, CDR2 SQIVND (reference sequence). Losses at the gene ends were 7 bases for V and 6 bases for J; bases not matched to a gene: 11. This CDR3 is 15 amino acids long. The CDR3 reads CASIIGASGAGELFF. CDR3 DNA: TGTGCCAGTATTATTGGGGCTAGCGGCGCCGGGGAGCTGTTTTTT.

V usage is TRBV11-2 and J usage is TRBJ2-5, with a tentative D call TRBD2 (5 bases). This CDR3 contains 15 residues. The V gene lost 3 bases and the J gene lost 2 bases, with 13 bases spanning the gap. Germline V gene sequence: CDR1 SGHAT, CDR2 FQNNGV. The chain's CDR3 is CASSLRAGRQETQYF. The DNA for the CDR3 is TGTGCCAGCAGCTTGCGGGCGGGCCGGCAAGAGACCCAGTACTTC.